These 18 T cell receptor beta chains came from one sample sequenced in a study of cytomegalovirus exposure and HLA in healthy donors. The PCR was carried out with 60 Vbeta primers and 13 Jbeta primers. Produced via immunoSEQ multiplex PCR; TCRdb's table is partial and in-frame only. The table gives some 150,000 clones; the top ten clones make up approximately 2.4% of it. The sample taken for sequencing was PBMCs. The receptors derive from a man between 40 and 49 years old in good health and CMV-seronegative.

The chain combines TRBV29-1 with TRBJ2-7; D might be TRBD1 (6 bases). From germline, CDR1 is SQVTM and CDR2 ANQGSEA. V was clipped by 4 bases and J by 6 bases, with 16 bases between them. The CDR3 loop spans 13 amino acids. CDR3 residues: CSVGRQDPGEQYF. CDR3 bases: TGCAGCGTTGGCAGACAGGACCCCGGCGAGCAGTACTTC.

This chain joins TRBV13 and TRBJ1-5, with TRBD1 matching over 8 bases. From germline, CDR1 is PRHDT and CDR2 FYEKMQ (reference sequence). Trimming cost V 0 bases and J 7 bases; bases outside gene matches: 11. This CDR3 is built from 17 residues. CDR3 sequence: CASSLGRTGGGRQPQHF. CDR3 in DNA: TGTGCCAGCAGCTTAGGTCGTACAGGGGGAGGTCGGCAGCCCCAGCATTTT.

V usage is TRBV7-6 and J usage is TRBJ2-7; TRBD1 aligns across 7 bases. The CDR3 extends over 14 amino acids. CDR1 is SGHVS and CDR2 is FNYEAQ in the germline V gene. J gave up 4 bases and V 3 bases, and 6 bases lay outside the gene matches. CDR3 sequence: CASSFGTDNYEQYF. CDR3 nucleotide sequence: TGTGCCAGCAGCTTCGGGACAGATAATTACGAGCAGTACTTC.

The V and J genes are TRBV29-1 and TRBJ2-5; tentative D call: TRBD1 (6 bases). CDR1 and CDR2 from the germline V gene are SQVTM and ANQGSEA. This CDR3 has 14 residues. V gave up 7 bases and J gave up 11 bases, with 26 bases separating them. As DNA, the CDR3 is TGCAGCGCGGGTCCTAGACAGGTCATTTGGGAGCAGTACTTC. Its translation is CSAGPRQVIWEQYF.

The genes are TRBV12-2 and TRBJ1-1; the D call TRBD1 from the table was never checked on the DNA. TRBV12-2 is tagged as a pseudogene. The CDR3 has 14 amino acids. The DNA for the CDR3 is TGTGCAAGTCGCTCTGACAGGATGAACACTGAAGCTTTCTTT. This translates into CASRSDRMNTEAFF.

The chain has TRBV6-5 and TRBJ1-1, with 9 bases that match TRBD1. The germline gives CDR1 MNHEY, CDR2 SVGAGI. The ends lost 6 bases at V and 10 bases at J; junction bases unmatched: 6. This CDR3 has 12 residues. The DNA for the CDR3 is TGTGCCAGCAGCCCCGACAGGGGGAGAGCTTTCTTT. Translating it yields CASSPDRGRAFF.

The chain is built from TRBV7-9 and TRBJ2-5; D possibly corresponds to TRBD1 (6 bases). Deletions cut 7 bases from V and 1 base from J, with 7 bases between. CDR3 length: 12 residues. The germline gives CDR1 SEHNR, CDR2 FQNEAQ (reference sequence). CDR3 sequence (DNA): TGTGCCAGCACGACAGGCCAAGAGACCCAGTACTTC. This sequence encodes CASTTGQETQYF.

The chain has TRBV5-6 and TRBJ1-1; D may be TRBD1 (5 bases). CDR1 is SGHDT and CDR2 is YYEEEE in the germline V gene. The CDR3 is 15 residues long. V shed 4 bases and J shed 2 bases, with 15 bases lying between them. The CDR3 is CASSPRGRANTEAFF. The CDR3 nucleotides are TGTGCCAGCAGCCCCCGAGGCAGGGCAAACACTGAAGCTTTCTTT.

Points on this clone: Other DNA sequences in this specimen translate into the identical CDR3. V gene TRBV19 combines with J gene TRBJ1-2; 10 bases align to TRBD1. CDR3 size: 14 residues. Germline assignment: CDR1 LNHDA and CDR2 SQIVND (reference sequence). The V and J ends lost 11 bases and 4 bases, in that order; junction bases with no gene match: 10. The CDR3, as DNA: TGTGCCGCCCGGACCGGACAGGGGGTCTATGGCTACACCTTC. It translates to CAARTGQGVYGYTF. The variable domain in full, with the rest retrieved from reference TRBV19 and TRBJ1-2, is DGGITQSPKYLFRKEGQNVTLSCEQNLNHDAMYWYRQDPGQGLRLIYYSQIVNDFQKGDIAEGYSVSREKKESFPLTVTSAQKNPTAFYLCAARTGQGVYGYTFGSGTRLTVV.

CDR3 residues: CASSLQTPPGEKLFF. As DNA, the CDR3 is TGTGCCAGCAGCCTACAAACGCCTCCCGGGGAAAAACTGTTTTTT. This rearrangement joins TRBV7-2 to TRBJ1-4; no clear D gene. Germline V lookup: CDR1 SGHTA, CDR2 FQGNSA. The CDR3 length is 15 residues. V dropped 5 bases and J dropped 8 bases, with 18 bases sitting between them.

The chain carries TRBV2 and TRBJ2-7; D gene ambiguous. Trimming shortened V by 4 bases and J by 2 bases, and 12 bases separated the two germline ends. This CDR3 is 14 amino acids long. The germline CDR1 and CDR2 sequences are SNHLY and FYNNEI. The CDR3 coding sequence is TGTGCCAGCAGTGCTTACGCGGAAGCCTACGAGCAGTACTTC. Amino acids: CASSAYAEAYEQYF.

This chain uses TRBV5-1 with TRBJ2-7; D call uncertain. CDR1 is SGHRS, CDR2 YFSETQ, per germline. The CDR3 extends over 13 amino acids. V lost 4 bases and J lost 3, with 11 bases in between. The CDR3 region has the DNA TGCGCCAGCAGCCTTGGGCAGTTCTACGAGCAGTACTTC. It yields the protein CASSLGQFYEQYF.

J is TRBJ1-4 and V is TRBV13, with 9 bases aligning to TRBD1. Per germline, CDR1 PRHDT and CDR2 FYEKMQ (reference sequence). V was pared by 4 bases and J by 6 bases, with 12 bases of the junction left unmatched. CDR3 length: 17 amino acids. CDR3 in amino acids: CASSSSLTGGSDEKLFF. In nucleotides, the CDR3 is TGTGCCAGCAGCTCCTCTCTCACAGGGGGCAGTGATGAAAAACTGTTTTTT.

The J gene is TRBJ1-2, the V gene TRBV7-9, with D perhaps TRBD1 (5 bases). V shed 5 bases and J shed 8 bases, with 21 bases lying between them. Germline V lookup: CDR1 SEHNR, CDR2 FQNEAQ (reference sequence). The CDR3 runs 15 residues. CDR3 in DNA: TGTGCCAGCAGCCTCCCGGGACTCCAAACGGGGGGCTACACCTTC. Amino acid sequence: CASSLPGLQTGGYTF.

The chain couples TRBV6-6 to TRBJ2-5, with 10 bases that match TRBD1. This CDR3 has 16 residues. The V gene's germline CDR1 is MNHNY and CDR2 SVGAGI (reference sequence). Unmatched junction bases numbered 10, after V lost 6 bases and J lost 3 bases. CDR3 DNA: TGTGCCAGCAGCTACGACAGGGGGCAGACCGAAGAGACCCAGTACTTC. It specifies CASSYDRGQTEETQYF.

The CDR3 sequence: CASSLALGGAYGYTF. CDR3 DNA sequence: TGTGCCAGCAGCTTAGCGCTAGGCGGGGCCTATGGCTACACCTTC. The chain is built from TRBV7-9 and TRBJ1-2, with D perhaps matching TRBD1 (5 bases). CDR3 size: 15 residues. Germline CDR1 reads SEHNR; CDR2 reads FQNEAQ (reference sequence). V lost 0 bases, J lost 4 bases, and 12 bases lay in between. Variable domain in full (rest from reference TRBV7-9 and TRBJ1-2): DTGVSQNPRHKITKRGQNVTFRCDPISEHNRLYWYRQTLGQGPEFLTYFQNEAQLEKSRLLSDRFSAERPKGSFSTLEIQRTEQGDSAMYLCASSLALGGAYGYTFGSGTRLTVV.

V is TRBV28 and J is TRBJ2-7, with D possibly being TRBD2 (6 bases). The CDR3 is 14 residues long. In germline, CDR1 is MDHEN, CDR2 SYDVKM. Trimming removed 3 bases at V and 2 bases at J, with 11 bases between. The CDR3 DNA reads TGTGCCAGCAGTTTGGGGGGTCGGACCTACGAGCAGTACTTC. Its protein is CASSLGGRTYEQYF.

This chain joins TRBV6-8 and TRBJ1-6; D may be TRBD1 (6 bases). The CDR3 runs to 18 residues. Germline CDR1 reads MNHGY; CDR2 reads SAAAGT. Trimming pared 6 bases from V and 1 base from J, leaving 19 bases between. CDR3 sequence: CASSLYREGGSYNSPLHF. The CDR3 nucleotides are TGTGCCAGCAGCCTTTACAGGGAGGGAGGTTCCTATAATTCACCCCTCCACTTT.